This entry describes one T cell receptor beta chain. The target antigen is unknown. CDR1 is SGHKS, CDR2 YYEKEE, per germline (reference sequence). The length of the CDR3 is 15 residues. Trimming pared 0 bases from V and 5 bases from J, leaving 14 bases between. Sequenced by immunoSEQ multiplex PCR; TCRdb stores in-frame clones only, minus some. The repertoire includes 200,000 or so clones, 85% to 90% of them detected once, and 5% to 7% sits in the top ten. The data originate from a study of T cell responses to AZD1222 COVID-19 vaccine. Broader study findings: Every sample of the repertoires postdated the peak T cell response. Following two doses of AZD1222, Spike-specific TCR breadth and depth rose. At study baseline, merely several AZD1222 recipients were seropositive. Regions 160-218 and 743-854 held dominance among vaccine-associated CD4 TCRs, which spanned spike.

This clonotype was sampled from an adult in good health. This chain joins TRBV5-5 and TRBJ1-2, with D unclear. The sequenced sample was peripheral blood, obtained on day 0 of AZD1222 vaccination. The CDR3 DNA follows: TGTGCCAGCAGCTTGGATTCAGAGACTAGATATGGCTACACCTTC. It is translated as CASSLDSETRYGYTF.